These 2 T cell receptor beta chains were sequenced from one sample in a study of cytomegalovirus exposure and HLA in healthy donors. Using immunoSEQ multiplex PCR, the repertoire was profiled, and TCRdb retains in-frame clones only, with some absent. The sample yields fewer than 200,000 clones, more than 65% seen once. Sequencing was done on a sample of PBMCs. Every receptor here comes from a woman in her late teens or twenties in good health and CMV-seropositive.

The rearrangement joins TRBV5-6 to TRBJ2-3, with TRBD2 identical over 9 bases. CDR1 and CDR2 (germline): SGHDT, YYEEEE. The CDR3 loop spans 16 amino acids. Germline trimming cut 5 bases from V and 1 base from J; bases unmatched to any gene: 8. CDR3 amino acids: CASSFQLAGGTDTQYF. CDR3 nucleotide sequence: TGTGCCAGCAGTTTCCAACTAGCGGGTGGCACAGATACGCAGTATTTT.

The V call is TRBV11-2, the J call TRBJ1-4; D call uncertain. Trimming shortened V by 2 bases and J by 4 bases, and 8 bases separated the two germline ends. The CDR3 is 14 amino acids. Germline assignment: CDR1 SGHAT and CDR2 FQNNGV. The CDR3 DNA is TGTGCCAGCAGCTTAAATTTACTTAATGAAAAACTGTTTTTT. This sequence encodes CASSLNLLNEKLFF.